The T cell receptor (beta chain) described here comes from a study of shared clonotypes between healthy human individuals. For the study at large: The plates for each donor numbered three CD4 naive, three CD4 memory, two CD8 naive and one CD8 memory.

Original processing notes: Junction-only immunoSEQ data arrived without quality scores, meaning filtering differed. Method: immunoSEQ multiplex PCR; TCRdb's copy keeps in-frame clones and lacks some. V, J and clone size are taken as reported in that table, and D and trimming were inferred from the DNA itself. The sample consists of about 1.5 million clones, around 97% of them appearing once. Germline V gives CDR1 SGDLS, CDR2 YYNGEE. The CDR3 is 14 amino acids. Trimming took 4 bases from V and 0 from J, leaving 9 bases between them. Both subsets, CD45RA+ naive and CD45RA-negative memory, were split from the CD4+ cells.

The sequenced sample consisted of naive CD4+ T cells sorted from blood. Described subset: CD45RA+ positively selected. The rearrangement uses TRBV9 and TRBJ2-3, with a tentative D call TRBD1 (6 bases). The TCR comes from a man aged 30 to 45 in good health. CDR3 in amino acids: CASSWGPSTDTQYF. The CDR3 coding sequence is TGTGCCAGCAGCTGGGGGCCAAGCACAGATACGCAGTATTTT.